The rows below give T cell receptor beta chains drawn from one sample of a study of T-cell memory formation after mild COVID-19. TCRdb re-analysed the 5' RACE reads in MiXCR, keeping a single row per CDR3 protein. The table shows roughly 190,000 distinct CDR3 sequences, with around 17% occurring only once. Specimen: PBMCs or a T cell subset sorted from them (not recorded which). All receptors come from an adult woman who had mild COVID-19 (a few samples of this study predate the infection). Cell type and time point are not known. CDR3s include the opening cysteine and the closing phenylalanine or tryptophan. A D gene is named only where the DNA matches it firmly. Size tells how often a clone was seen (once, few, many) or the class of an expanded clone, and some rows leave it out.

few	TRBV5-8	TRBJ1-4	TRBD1	TGTGCCAGCAGCTCACAGGGGGCGGGTGAAAAACTGTTTTTT	CASSSQGAGEKLFF
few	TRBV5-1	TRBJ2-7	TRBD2	TGCGCCAGCAGCTTTTCTTCCGGGAGGGGGAACTACGAGCAGTACTTC	CASSFSSGRGNYEQYF
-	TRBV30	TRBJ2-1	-	TGTGCCTGGAGTGTAGGCGGACATGGGGGTGAGCAGTTCTTC	CAWSVGGHGGEQFF
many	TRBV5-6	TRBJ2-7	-	TGTGCCAGCAGCTTCGAACAGCCCTACGAGCAGTACTTC	CASSFEQPYEQYF
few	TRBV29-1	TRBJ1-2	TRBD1	TGCAGCGCTAGCCCGGGACAGGGTAATGGCTACACCTTC	CSASPGQGNGYTF
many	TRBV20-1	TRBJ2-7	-	TGCAGTGCTAGAGACGCGACAGGCTTCTCCTACGAGCAGTACTTC	CSARDATGFSYEQYF
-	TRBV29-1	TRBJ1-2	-	TGCAGCGTCCGGGGGGGCTATGGCTACACCTTC	CSVRGGYGYTF
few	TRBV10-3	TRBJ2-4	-	TGTGCCATCAGTCCGACGGGGGCTCTAGCCAAAAACATTCAGTACTTC	CAISPTGALAKNIQYF
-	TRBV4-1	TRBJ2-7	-	TGCGCCAGCAGCCATGTAAAACTTTCATACGAGCAGTACTTC	CASSHVKLSYEQYF
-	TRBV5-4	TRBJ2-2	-	-	CASSLSSHTGELFFF
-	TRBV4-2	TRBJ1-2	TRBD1	TGTGCCAGCAGCCACTGGGGACAGGCCCGAGACAACTATGGCTACACCTTC	CASSHWGQARDNYGYTF
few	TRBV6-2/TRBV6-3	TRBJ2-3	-	TGTGCCAGCTCCACCTACGCTACAGGGATTACAGATACGCAGTATTTT	CASSTYATGITDTQYF
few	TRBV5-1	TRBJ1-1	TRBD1	TGCGCCAGCAGCTTGGGGGGACAGGCAAAAACACGGACTTTCTTT	CASSLGGQAKTRTFF
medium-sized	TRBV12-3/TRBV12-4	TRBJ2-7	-	TGTGCCAGCAGTTTTTGGACACCCTACGAGCAGTACTTC	CASSFWTPYEQYF
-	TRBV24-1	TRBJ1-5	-	TGTGCCACCAGTGAAAACAACATTGGCAATCAGCCCCAGCATTTT	CATSENNIGNQPQHF
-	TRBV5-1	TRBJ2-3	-	TGCGCCAGCAGCTTGGGATCTTGGCTGGGGGCCCGGAGTGATACGCAGTATTTT	CASSLGSWLGARSDTQYF
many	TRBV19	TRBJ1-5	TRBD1	TGTGCCACCAACTTCGGACAGGCTCAATGGCCCCAGCATTTT	CATNFGQAQWPQHF
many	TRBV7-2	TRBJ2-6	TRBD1	TGTGCCAGCAGCGCGGGACAGGGATTTGTGCCTGGGGCCAACGTCCTGACTTTC	CASSAGQGFVPGANVLTF
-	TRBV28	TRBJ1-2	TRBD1	TGTGCCAGCAGTCCTCCGACAGGGGGCAATGGCTACACCTTC	CASSPPTGGNGYTF
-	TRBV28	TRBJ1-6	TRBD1	TGTGCCAGCAGTTCGGGACAGACCAATAATTCACCCCTCCACTTT	CASSSGQTNNSPLHF
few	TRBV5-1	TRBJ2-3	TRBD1	TGCGCCAGCAGGGAATACAGGGGCACGAGCACAGATACGCAGTATTTT	CASREYRGTSTDTQYF
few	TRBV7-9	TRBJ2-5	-	TGTGCCAGCTTGAGGGCAGGGCAAGAGACCCAGTACTTC	CASLRAGQETQYF
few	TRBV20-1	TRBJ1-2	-	TGCAGTGCTAGAATTAGGGCAGCTACTAACTATGGCTACACCTTC	CSARIRAATNYGYTF
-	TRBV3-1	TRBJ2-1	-	-	CASSPVAGGAIF
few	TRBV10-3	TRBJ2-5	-	TGTGCCATCAGTGGGGGGAGCAGTGGAGAGACCCAGTACTTC	CAISGGSSGETQYF
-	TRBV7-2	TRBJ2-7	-	TGTGCCAGCAGCCCGGCCTCAACCTACGAGCAGTACTTC	CASSPASTYEQYF
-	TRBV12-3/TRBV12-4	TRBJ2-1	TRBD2	TGTGCCAGCAGACACCATAGCGGGGGCGACAATGAGCAGTTCTTC	CASRHHSGGDNEQFF
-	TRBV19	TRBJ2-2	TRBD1	TGTGCCAGTCTACAGGGGCTCCGCACCGGGGAGCTGTTTTTT	CASLQGLRTGELFF
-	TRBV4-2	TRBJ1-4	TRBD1	TGTGCCAGCAGCCAAGGGCAGGGGGAGAGGGAAAAACTGTTTTTT	CASSQGQGEREKLFF
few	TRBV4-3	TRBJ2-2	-	TGCGCCAGCAGCCAGGAAGGGCCGGCCGGCGGGGAGCTGTTTTTT	CASSQEGPAGGELFF
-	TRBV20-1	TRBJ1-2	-	TGCAGTGCACCCTCCCGGGGGCAGGACTATGGCTACACCTTC	CSAPSRGQDYGYTF
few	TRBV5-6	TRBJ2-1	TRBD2	TGTGCCAGCAGCTTCCGGACTAGCTCCTACAATGAGCAGTTCTTC	CASSFRTSSYNEQFF
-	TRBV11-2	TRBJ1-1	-	TGTGCCAGCAGCTGGCCACCCGGATATCTGAACACTGAAGCTTTCTTT	CASSWPPGYLNTEAFF
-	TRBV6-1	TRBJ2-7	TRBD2	TGTGCCAGCAGCTACTATAGCGGGCCCCCCTACGAGCAGTACTTC	CASSYYSGPPYEQYF
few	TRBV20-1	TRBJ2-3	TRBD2	TGCAGTGCTAGAAATCGGCGGGGGTACACAGATACGCAGTATTTT	CSARNRRGYTDTQYF
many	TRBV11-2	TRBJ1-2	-	TGTGCCAGCAGCTATAACGGCTTTCGATATGGCTACACCTTC	CASSYNGFRYGYTF
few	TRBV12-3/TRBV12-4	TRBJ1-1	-	TGTGCCAGCAGGAAGGGGATGAACACTGAAGCTTTCTTT	CASRKGMNTEAFF
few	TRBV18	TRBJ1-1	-	TGTGCCAGCTCACCAGCGGGAAACACTGAAGCTTTCTTT	CASSPAGNTEAFF
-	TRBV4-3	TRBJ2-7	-	TGCGCCAGCAGCCTTGTCCTTCTCGGCGAGCAGTACTTC	CASSLVLLGEQYF
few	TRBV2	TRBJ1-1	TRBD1	TGTGCCAGCAGATTATTTGAAGGGGGCAAGGGGAACACTGAAGCTTTCTTT	CASRLFEGGKGNTEAFF